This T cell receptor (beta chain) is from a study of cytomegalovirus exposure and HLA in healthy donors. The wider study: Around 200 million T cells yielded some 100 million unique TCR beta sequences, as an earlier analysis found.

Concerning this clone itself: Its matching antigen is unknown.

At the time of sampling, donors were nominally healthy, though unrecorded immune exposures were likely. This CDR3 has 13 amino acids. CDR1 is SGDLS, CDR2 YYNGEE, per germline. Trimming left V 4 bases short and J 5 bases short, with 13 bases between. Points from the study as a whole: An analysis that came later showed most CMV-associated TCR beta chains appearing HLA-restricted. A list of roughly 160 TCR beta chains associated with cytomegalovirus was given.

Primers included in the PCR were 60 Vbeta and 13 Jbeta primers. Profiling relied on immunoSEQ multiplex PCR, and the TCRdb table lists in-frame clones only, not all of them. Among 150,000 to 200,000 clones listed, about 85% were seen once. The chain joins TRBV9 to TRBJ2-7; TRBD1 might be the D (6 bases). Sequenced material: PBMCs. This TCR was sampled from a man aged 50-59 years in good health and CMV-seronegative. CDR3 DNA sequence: TGTGCCAGCAGCCGGGACACCGAGGACGAGCAGTACTTC. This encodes CASSRDTEDEQYF.